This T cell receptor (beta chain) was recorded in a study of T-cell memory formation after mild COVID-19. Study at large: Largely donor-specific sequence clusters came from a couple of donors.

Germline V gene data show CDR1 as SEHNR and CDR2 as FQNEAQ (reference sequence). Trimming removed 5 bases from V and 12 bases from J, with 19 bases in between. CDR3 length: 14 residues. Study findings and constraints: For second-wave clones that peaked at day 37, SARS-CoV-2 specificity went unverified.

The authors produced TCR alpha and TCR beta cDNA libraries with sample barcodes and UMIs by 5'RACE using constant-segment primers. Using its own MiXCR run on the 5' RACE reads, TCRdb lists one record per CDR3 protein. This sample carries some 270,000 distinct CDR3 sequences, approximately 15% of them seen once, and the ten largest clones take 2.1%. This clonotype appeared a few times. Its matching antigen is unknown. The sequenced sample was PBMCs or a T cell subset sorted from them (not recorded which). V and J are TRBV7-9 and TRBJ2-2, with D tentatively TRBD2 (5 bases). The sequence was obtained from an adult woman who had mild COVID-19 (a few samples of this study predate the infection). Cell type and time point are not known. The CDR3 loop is CASSPKALPGKLFF. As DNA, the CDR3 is TGTGCCAGCAGCCCCAAGGCCCTACCGGGGAAGCTGTTTTTT.